This is a list of T cell receptor beta chains from one sample in a study of T cell responses to AZD1222 COVID-19 vaccine. The table came from immunoSEQ multiplex PCR; TCRdb's copy has only in-frame clones and leaves some out. The data show roughly 150,000 clones, 85% to 90% seen once. This specimen consisted of peripheral blood, obtained on day 0 of AZD1222 vaccination. All receptors come from an adult in good health. CDR3s include the opening cysteine and the closing phenylalanine or tryptophan. D genes are given only for firm matches.

j_gene,v_gene,d_gene,CDR3aa
TRBJ1-2,TRBV5-1,-,CASSGEIRDYGYTF
TRBJ2-7,TRBV30,-,CAWSPKGYEQYF
TRBJ1-2,TRBV4-3,TRBD1,CASSQEGQGAGGYGYTF
TRBJ2-7,TRBV5-1,TRBD2,CASTRGTSAYEQYF
TRBJ1-5,TRBV12-5,-,CASGLDQRPQHF
TRBJ1-4,TRBV3-1/TRBV3-2,-,CASSPPGVANEKLFF
TRBJ1-1,TRBV5-4,-,CASSLDYLGTEAFF
TRBJ1-4,TRBV6-5,-,CASSTNRRNEKLFF
TRBJ1-1,TRBV13,-,CASSLWRQQNTEAFF
TRBJ1-3,TRBV5-4,-,CASSLDRFNTIYF
TRBJ1-2,TRBV4-1,-,CASSLPLEGGYGYTF
TRBJ2-1,TRBV5-1,-,CASSLEGVTTYNEQFF
TRBJ1-3,TRBV19,-,CASSIRAGQDSGNTIYF
TRBJ1-2,TRBV2,-,CASSYGGADYGYTF